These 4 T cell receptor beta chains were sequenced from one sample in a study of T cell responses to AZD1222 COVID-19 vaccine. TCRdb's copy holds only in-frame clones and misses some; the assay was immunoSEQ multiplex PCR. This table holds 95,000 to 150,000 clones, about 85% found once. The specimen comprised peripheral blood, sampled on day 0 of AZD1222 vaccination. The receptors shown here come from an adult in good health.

CDR3 protein: CAWSGTPNQPQHF. CDR3 in DNA: TGTGCCTGGAGTGGGACACCCAATCAGCCCCAGCATTTT. This chain links TRBV30 with TRBJ1-5, with D possibly being TRBD1 (5 bases). This CDR3 is built from 13 residues. The V end lost 1 base, the J end lost 3 bases, and 7 bases lay between the germline ends. CDR1 is GTSNPN and CDR2 is SVGIG in the germline V gene (reference sequence).

The chain's CDR3 is CASSPAGGRRDTIYF. The DNA for the CDR3 is TGTGCCAGCTCACCCGCAGGCGGAAGACGGGACACCATATATTTT. The chain uses TRBV18 and TRBJ1-3, with no clear D. CDR3 size: 15 residues. Trimming pared 3 bases from V and 8 bases from J, leaving 17 bases between. CDR1 KGHSH and CDR2 LQKENI come from the germline V gene.

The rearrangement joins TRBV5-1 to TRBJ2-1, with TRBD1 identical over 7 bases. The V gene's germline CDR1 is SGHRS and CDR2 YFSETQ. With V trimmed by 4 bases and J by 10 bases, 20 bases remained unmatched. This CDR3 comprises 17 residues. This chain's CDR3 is CASSPGGNQITPLEQFF. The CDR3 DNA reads TGCGCCAGCAGCCCAGGGGGAAACCAGATAACCCCCCTGGAGCAGTTCTTC.

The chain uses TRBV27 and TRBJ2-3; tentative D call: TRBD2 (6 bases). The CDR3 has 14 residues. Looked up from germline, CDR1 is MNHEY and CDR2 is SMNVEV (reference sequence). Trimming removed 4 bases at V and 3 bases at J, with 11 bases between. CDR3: CASSSGRRTDTQYF. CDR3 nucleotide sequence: TGTGCCAGCAGTTCGGGGAGGAGGACAGATACGCAGTATTTT.